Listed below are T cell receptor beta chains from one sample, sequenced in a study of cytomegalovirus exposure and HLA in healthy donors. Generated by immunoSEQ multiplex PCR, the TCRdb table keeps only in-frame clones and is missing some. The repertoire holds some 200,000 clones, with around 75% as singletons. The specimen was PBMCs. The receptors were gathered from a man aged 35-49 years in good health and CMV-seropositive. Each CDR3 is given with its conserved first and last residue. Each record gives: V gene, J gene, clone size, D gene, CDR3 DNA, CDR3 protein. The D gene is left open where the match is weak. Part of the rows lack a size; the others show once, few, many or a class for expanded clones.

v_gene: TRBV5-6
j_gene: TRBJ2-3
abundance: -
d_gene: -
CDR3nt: TGTGCCAGCAGCTTGAGTGGCGGGCCAGATACGCAGTATTTT
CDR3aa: CASSLSGGPDTQYF

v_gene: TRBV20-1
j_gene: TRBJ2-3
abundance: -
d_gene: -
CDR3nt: TGCAGTGCTACAGGGGCCGATACGCAGTATTTT
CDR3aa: CSATGADTQYF

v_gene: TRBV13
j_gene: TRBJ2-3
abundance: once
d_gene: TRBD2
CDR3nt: TGTGCCAGCAGCTCCCGGACTAGCGGGGCTGGGGATACGCAGTATTTT
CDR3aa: CASSSRTSGAGDTQYF

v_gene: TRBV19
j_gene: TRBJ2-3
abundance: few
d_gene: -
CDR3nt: TGTGCCAGTAGTGGTAGCCTATATACGCAGTATTTT
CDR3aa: CASSGSLYTQYF

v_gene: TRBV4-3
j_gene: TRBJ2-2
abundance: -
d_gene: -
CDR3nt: TGCGCCAGCAGCCAAGGGGGGGGCATGAAGAAGGACACCGGGGAGCTGTTTTTT
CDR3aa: CASSQGGGMKKDTGELFF

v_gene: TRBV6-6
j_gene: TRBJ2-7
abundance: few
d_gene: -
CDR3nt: TGTGCCATCCTTAACAGGGTCACCTACGAGCAGTACTTC
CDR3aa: CAILNRVTYEQYF

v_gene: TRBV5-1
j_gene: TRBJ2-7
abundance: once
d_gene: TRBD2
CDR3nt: TGCGCCAGCAGCCCCTCTAGCGGGGCCTCCTACGAGCAGTACTTC
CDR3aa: CASSPSSGASYEQYF

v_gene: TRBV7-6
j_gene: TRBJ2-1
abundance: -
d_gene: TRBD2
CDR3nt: TGTGCCAGCAGCTTGCTGGATTCCAGCGGGGGCCCCTACAATGAGCAGTTCTTC
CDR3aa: CASSLLDSSGGPYNEQFF

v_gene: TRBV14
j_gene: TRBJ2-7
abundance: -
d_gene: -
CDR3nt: TGTGCCAGCAGCCATCAGGGTGGCGAGCAGTACTTC
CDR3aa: CASSHQGGEQYF

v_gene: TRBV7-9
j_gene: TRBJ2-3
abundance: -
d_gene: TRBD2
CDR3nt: TGTGCCAGCAGCACTAGCGGGGGGGCAGATACGCAGTATTTT
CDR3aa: CASSTSGGADTQYF

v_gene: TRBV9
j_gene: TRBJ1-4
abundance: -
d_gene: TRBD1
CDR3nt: TGTGCCAGCAGCCCGGGGACAGGGACCCTTTACGAAAAACTGTTTTTT
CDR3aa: CASSPGTGTLYEKLFF

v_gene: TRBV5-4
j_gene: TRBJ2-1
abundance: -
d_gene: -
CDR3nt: TGTGCCAGCAGCCTAACCTCCTCCTACAATGAGCAGTTCTTC
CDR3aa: CASSLTSSYNEQFF

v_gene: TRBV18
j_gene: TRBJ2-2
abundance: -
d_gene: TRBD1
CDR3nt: TGTGCCAGCTCACCCAGGACAGGAGTGAACACCGGGGAGCTGTTTTTT
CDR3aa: CASSPRTGVNTGELFF

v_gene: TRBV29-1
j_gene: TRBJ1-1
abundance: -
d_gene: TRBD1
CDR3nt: TGCAGCGTCGGGACAGGGGGCGCAAGGGCTGAAGCTTTCTTT
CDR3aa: CSVGTGGARAEAFF

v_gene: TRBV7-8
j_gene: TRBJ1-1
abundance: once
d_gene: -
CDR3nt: TGTGCCAGCAGCTTGGGAGGGAGCCGGATCGCTGAAGCTTTCTTT
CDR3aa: CASSLGGSRIAEAFF

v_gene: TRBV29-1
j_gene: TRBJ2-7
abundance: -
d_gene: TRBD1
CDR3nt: TGCAGCGTTGGGACAGGCCGTACCTACGAGCAGTACTTC
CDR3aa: CSVGTGRTYEQYF

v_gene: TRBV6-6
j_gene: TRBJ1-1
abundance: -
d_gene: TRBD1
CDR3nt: TGTGCCTACTCGGACAGGGTATACACTGAAGCTTTCTTT
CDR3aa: CAYSDRVYTEAFF

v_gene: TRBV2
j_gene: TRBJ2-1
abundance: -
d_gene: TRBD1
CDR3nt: TGTGCCAGCAGGTCGACAGGGGGGAACTACAATGAGCAGTTCTTC
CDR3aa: CASRSTGGNYNEQFF

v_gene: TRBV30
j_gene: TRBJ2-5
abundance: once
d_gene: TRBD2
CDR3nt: TGTGCCTGGATCCCCCGGTGGTCTAGCGGGGGGGTAAAGACCCAGTACTTC
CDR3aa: CAWIPRWSSGGVKTQYF

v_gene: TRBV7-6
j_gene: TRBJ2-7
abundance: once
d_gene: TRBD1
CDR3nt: TGTGCCAGCAGCTTAGTTTTAGGGACAGACTCCTACGAGCAGTACTTC
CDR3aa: CASSLVLGTDSYEQYF

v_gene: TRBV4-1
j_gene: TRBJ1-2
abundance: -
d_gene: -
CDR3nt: TGCGCCAGCAGCCAATTACAGGGAGCTGGGTATGGCTACACCTTC
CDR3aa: CASSQLQGAGYGYTF

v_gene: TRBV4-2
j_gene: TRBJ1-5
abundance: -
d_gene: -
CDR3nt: TGTGCCAGCAGCCAAGCCACAGGGAACAATCAGCCCCAGCATTTT
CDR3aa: CASSQATGNNQPQHF

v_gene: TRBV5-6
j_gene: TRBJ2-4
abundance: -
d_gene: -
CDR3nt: TGTGCCAGCAGTTCCGCCTGGGGGGTCGGAAACATTCAGTACTTC
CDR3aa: CASSSAWGVGNIQYF

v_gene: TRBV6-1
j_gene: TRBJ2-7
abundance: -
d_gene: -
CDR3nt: TGTGCCAGCAGTGCTAGCGCCTACGAGCAGTACTTC
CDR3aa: CASSASAYEQYF

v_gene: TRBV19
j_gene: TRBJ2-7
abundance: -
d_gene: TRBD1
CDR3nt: TGTGCCAGTAAGGCCCGGGCCCAACAGGGGCAGATCGAGCAGTACTTC
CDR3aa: CASKARAQQGQIEQYF

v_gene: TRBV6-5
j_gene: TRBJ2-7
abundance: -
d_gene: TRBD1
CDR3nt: TGTGCCAGCAGTCCGTTCGGACAGGGGGCTTACGAGCAGTACTTC
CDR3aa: CASSPFGQGAYEQYF

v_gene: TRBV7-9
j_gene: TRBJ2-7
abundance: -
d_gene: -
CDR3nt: TGTGCCAGCAGCTTTCCCCTAGACCTGGGCGAGCAGTACTTC
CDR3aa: CASSFPLDLGEQYF

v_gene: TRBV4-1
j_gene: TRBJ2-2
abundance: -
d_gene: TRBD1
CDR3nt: TGCGCCAGCAAGGGACAGGGCCTCGGGGAGCTGTTTTTT
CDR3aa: CASKGQGLGELFF

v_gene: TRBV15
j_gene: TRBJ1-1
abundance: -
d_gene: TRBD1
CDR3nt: TGTGCCACCAGCAGAGGTGGGACAGCGAACACTGAAGCTTTCTTT
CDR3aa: CATSRGGTANTEAFF

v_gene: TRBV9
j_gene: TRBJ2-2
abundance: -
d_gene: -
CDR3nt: TGTGCCAGCAGCGTAGCTAGCCCCCTGACCGGGGAGCTGTTTTTT
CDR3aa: CASSVASPLTGELFF

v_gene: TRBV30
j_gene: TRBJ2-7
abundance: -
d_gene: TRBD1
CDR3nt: TGTGCCTGGAACCCCGACAGGGGGCCTTACGAGCAGTACTTC
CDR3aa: CAWNPDRGPYEQYF

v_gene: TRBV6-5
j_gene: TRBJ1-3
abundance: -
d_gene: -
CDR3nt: TGTGCCAGCAGTTACGGTCAGGGAAACACCATATATTTT
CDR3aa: CASSYGQGNTIYF

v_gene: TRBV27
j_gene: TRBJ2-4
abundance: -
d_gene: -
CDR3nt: TGTGCCAGCAGTTTACCCGGGCGAGGGATTCAGTACTTC
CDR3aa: CASSLPGRGIQYF

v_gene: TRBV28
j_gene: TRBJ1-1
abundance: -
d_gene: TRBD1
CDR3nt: TGTGCCAGCAGTTACCCAGGGGGTGGCACTGAAGCTTTCTTT
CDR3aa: CASSYPGGGTEAFF

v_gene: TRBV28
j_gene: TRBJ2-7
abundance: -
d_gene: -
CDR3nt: TGTGCCAGCACTAAGGGGTACGAGCAGTACTTC
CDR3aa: CASTKGYEQYF

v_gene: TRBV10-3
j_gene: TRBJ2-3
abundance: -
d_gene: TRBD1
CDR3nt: TGTGCCATCAGTGACGGGAACAGGGGGGCAGATACGCAGTATTTT
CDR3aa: CAISDGNRGADTQYF